Detailed here is one T cell receptor (beta chain). Method: immunoSEQ multiplex PCR; TCRdb's copy keeps in-frame clones and lacks some. The data contain about 270,000 clones, approximately 84% of them singletons. These data originate in a study of blood T cell repertoires in COVID-19. Trimming took 5 bases from V and 3 from J; bases not matched to a gene: 4. The V gene's germline CDR1 is SGHTA and CDR2 FQGTGA. The CDR3 contains 13 residues. The source material was peripheral blood. This sequence joins TRBV7-3 and TRBJ2-7; TRBD2 matches at 7 bases. This receptor was identified in a human donor with COVID-19, enrolled during active disease. The donor label of this sample is uncertain. The DNA of the CDR3 is TGTGCCAGCAGCCCGGCGGGAGTCTACGAGCAGTACTTC. It translates to CASSPAGVYEQYF. Together with reference TRBV7-3 and TRBJ2-7, the CDR3 gives the full variable domain: GAGVSQTPSNKVTEKGKYVELRCDPISGHTALYWYRQSLGQGPEFLIYFQGTGAADDSGLPNDRFFAVRPEGSVSTLKIQRTERGDSAVYLCASSPAGVYEQYFGPGTRLTVT.